This TCR beta chain emerged from a study of shared clonotypes between healthy human individuals. Points on this clone: Its specificity is not known.

The study's findings and limits: Sampling was confined to blood; repertoires within tissues likely differ.

Each cell subset's genomic DNA was divided evenly among several immunoSEQ plates. Sequenced by immunoSEQ multiplex PCR; TCRdb stores in-frame clones only, minus some. The data show some 1.5 million clones, about 96% seen once. Trimming pared 5 bases from V and 5 bases from J, leaving 13 bases between. Per the germline V gene, CDR1 is LNHDA and CDR2 is SQIVND (reference sequence). The CDR3 length is 14 residues. The sequenced material came from naive CD4+ T cells sorted from blood. Sample subset: CD45RA+ positively selected. The rearrangement uses TRBV19 and TRBJ1-5; D is perhaps TRBD1 (6 bases). The receptor's source is a man aged 30-40 years in good health. The CDR3 coding sequence is TGTGCCAGTAGTCTCAGGGGAGTGGATCAGCCCCAGCATTTT. This gives the protein CASSLRGVDQPQHF.